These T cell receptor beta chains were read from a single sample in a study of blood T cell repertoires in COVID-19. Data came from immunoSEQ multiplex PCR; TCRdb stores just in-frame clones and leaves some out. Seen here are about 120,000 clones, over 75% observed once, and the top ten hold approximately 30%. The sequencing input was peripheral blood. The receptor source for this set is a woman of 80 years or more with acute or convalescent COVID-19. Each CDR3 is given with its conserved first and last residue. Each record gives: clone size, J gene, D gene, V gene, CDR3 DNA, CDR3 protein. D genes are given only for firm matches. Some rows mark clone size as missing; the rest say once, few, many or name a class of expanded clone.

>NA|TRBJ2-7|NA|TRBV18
TGTGCCAGCTCACCACGTATGGGCCAGCCCGTCTCTCTCCGGGGGTTTTTTGGGCAGTACTTC
CASSPRMGQPVSLRGFFGQYF
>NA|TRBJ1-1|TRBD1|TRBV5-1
TGCGCCAGCAGCTTGGGTGACAGGGCGAACACTGAAGCTTTCTTT
CASSLGDRANTEAFF
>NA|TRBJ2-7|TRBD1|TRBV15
TGTGCCACCAGCAGACCCCCCCAGGGGGCTTATGGCGAGCAGTACTTC
CATSRPPQGAYGEQYF
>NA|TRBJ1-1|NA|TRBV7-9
TGTGCCAGCAGCCCCGGACCGGGGATGGGAGCTTTCTTT
CASSPGPGMGAFF
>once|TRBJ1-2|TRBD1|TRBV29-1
TGCAGCGTTGAGATGGGACAGGGAACTAACTATGGCTACACCTTC
CSVEMGQGTNYGYTF
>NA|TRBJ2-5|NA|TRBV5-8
TGTGCCAGCAGCTTGGCCAGCCAAGAGACCCAGTACTTC
CASSLASQETQYF
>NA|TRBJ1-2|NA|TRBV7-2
TGTGCCAGCAGTTCAGGGGTACTGGGTAGCTACACCTTC
CASSSGVLGSYTF
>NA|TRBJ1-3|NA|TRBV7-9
TGTGCCAGCAGCTTATCGGGACTCTCTGGAAACACCATATATTTT
CASSLSGLSGNTIYF
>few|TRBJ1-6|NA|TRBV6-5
TGTGCCAGCAGACGTCAGGGTGTTTCACCCCTCCACTTT
CASRRQGVSPLHF
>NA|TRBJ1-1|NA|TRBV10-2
TGCGCCAGCAGTGAGGGCCAGGGGTACACTGAAGCTTTCTTT
CASSEGQGYTEAFF
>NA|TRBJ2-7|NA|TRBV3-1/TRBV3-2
TGTGCCAGCAGCCAAGAAGGCATGGGACAAATAGGGGAGCAGTACTTC
CASSQEGMGQIGEQYF
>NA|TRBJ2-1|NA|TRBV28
TGTGCCACTCAGGCGGTAGGAGGGTACAATGAGCAGTTCTTC
CATQAVGGYNEQFF
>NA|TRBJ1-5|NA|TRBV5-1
TGCGCCAGCAGCTTGGCCGGGGGGGCTCAGCCCCAGCATTTT
CASSLAGGAQPQHF
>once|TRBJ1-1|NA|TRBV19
TGTGCCAGTAGTATAGCCCGCGGGGGAGCCACTGAAGCTTTCTTT
CASSIARGGATEAFF
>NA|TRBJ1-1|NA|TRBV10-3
TGTGCCATCAGTGAGTCTCCGGGTACCGCTGAAGCTTTCTTT
CAISESPGTAEAFF
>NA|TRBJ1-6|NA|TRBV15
TGTGCCACCAGCAGGGCCGGACTTCGCTATAATTCACCCCTCCACTTT
CATSRAGLRYNSPLHF
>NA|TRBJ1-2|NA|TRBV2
TGTGCCAGCAGTCCTCTTGGGCGCACTAACTATGGCTACACCTTC
CASSPLGRTNYGYTF